These 9 T cell receptor beta chains originate from one sample sequenced in a study of yellow fever vaccine responses in identical twins. TCRdb reprocessed the RT-PCR reads via MiXCR and lists one record per CDR3 protein. The sample shows roughly 2,200 distinct CDR3 sequences, about 7.4% of them seen only once. Material: T cells from blood (PBMCs), unsorted or a sorted subset (not recorded which), obtained approximately 25 months after vaccination. The receptors here all came from a woman between 18 and 30 years old who received the yellow fever vaccine.

The chain employs TRBV6-2 or TRBV6-3 and TRBJ1-2; D is undetermined. The CDR3 consists of 14 residues. V gave up 6 bases and J gave up 4 bases, with 15 bases separating them. Germline V gene sequence: CDR1 MNHEY, CDR2 SVGEGT. DNA for the CDR3: TGTGCCAGCAGCCATACGGACGGAGGCTATGGCTACACCTTC. Amino acids: CASSHTDGGYGYTF.

V gene TRBV10-3 combines with J gene TRBJ2-5; 11 bases line up with TRBD2. The J segment lost 2 bases and the V segment lost 4 bases, leaving 6 bases of the junction unmatched. Germline V gene data show CDR1 as ENHRY and CDR2 as SYGVKD. The CDR3 contains 16 residues. CDR3 protein: CAISGTSGGQQETQYF. The CDR3 bases are TGTGCCATCAGTGGTACTAGCGGGGGCCAACAAGAGACCCAGTACTTC.

This clonotype has only a few counts. The genes are TRBV7-6 and TRBJ2-2, with 8 bases aligning to TRBD1. This CDR3 comprises 17 residues. V lost 0 bases, J lost 2 bases, and 5 bases stayed unmatched. CDR1 is SGHVS, CDR2 FNYEAQ, per germline. CDR3 in DNA: TGTGCCAGCAGCTTAGCACCGACAGGGGCCAACACCGGGGAGCTGTTTTTT. Its protein product is CASSLAPTGANTGELFF.

This clonotype appeared a single time. The chain carries TRBV11-2 and TRBJ2-5, with 9 nucleotides matching TRBD1. This CDR3 is 16 amino acids long. V shed 4 bases, J shed 5 bases, and the junction held 11 bases outside the gene matches. Germline CDR1 reads SGHAT; CDR2 reads FQNNGV. The CDR3 DNA is TGTGCCAGCAGCTCGCTACTAGGGACAGGGATCGAGACCCAGTACTTC. It translates to CASSSLLGTGIETQYF.

DNA for the CDR3: TGTGCCAGCAGCTTAGCCTCCGGGAGAGGAGAGACCCAGTACTTC. Protein sequence: CASSLASGRGETQYF. This chain joins TRBV7-8 and TRBJ2-5, with D perhaps matching TRBD2 (6 bases). Germline V gene sequence: CDR1 SGHVS, CDR2 FQNEAQ. Between the trimmed V and J ends, which lost 0 bases and 4 bases, there was a span of 12 bases. The CDR3 runs 15 residues.

CDR3 sequence reads: CASSLGGRTQGFNEQFF. CDR3 nucleotide sequence: TGTGCCAGCAGCTTGGGCGGGAGGACTCAAGGGTTCAATGAGCAGTTCTTC. The chain joins TRBV11-3 to TRBJ2-1; 8 nucleotides agree with TRBD2. In germline, CDR1 is SGHNT, CDR2 YENEEA. The CDR3 loop spans 17 amino acids. J was trimmed by 6 bases and V by 3 bases; bases with no gene match: 13.

This clonotype has just a few counts. The chain uses TRBV10-1 and TRBJ2-1; D perhaps matches TRBD2 (5 bases). The CDR3 extends over 16 amino acids. Germline CDR1 reads WNHNN; CDR2 reads SYGVQD (reference sequence). V lost 4 bases to trimming and J lost 9 bases, with 22 bases between them. For the CDR3, the DNA is TGCGCCAGCAGTGTAGGACGGACCGGGGTCCAGGCTGAGCAGTTCTTC. This gives the protein CASSVGRTGVQAEQFF.

This clonotype turned up a few times. The junction departs from the called germline gene at one end, perhaps through a read error. The chain joins TRBV6-2 or TRBV6-3 to TRBJ1-2; 9 nucleotides match TRBD1. There are 16 residues in the CDR3. Germline-derived CDR1 and CDR2 are MNHEY and SVGEGT. CDR3 bases: TGTGCCAGCAGATACTACAGGGGGCGCGACCACTATGGCTACACCTTC. Translated, it gives CASRYYRGRDHYGYTF.

The chain carries TRBV4-1 and TRBJ2-7; D is uncertain. This CDR3 contains 15 residues. Trimming took 1 base from V and 6 from J, leaving 16 bases between them. The germline V gene has CDR1 MGHRA and CDR2 YSYEKL. The CDR3 sequence: CASSQVMGSVGEQYF. CDR3 coding DNA: TGCGCCAGCAGCCAAGTTATGGGGTCAGTTGGCGAGCAGTACTTC.